This is a list of T cell receptor beta chains from one sample in a study of T cell responses to AZD1222 COVID-19 vaccine. Data came from immunoSEQ multiplex PCR; TCRdb stores just in-frame clones and leaves some out. This sample has 140,000 or so clones, with 85% to 90% found just once. The specimen was peripheral blood, collected on day 0 of AZD1222 vaccination. The receptors originated from an adult in good health. Both conserved end residues are part of each CDR3. The D gene is left open where the match is weak. Rows give clone size only sometimes, using once, few, many, or a class for an expanded clone.

few TRBJ1-1 . TRBV11-3 TGTGCCAGCAGCTTAGGAGGAGATAACAGGGAGGAAGCTTTCTTT CASSLGGDNREEAFF
. TRBJ2-3 . TRBV7-9 TGTGCCAGCAGCTTAAGGCTTTTGGATACGCAGTATTTT CASSLRLLDTQYF
. TRBJ2-7 TRBD2 TRBV7-2 TGTGCCAGCAGCTTAGGACTAGCGGGAGACTACGAGCAGTACTTC CASSLGLAGDYEQYF
. TRBJ2-1 . TRBV6-5 TGTGCCAGCAGTTACTTTGGTGCCCAACCCTACAATGAGCAGTTCTTC CASSYFGAQPYNEQFF
. TRBJ1-2 TRBD1 TRBV10-3 TGTGCCATCACGCGCGACTGGACAGGGGGCGGCTACACCTTC CAITRDWTGGGYTF
. TRBJ1-2 . TRBV4-2 TGTGCCAGCAGCCAGCGCTTCTTC CASSQRFF
. TRBJ2-1 . TRBV6-5 TGTGCCAGCAGTTACTTGGGAGGAAGGGGTGAGCAGTTCTTC CASSYLGGRGEQFF
once TRBJ2-7 . TRBV19 TGTGCCAGTAACCAAGCCGGGGTCTACGAGCAGTACTTC CASNQAGVYEQYF
. TRBJ2-7 TRBD2 TRBV9 TGTGCCAGCAGCGTAGGGGAGTCAGCGGGGTTTTACGAGCAGTACTTC CASSVGESAGFYEQYF
. TRBJ2-1 . TRBV9 TGTGCCAGCAGCACCCTCGGGGCCTACAATGAGCAGTTCTTC CASSTLGAYNEQFF
. TRBJ2-7 . TRBV7-9 TGTGCCAGCAGCTCCAGCTCCTACGAGCAGTACTTC CASSSSSYEQYF
. TRBJ2-2 . TRBV7-3 TGTGCCAGCAGCTCCTCGACAGGACCGTCCACCGGGGAGCTGTTTTTT CASSSSTGPSTGELFF
. TRBJ2-1 . TRBV27 TGTGCCAGCAGTTTAGTCGCAGGGCGATTATACGAGCAGTTCTTC CASSLVAGRLYEQFF
once TRBJ2-7 TRBD2 TRBV12-5 TGTGGTGCAGACAGGGCACCGGGACTAGCGGGTGACGAGCAGTACTTC CGADRAPGLAGDEQYF
. TRBJ1-6 . TRBV14 TGTGCCAGCAGCCCCGGGGCACGCAATTCACCCCTCCACTTT CASSPGARNSPLHF
once TRBJ2-4 . TRBV5-1 TGCGCCAGCAGCTTGACTTCACTGAAAAACATTCAGTACTTC CASSLTSLKNIQYF
. TRBJ1-3 TRBD1 TRBV18 TGTGCCAGCTCACCGGGACAGACCTCTGGAAACACCATATATTTT CASSPGQTSGNTIYF
. TRBJ2-7 . TRBV28 TGTGCCAGCAGCCCAGACCCGATCTCCGAGCAGTACTTC CASSPDPISEQYF
. TRBJ2-7 TRBD2 TRBV6-5 TGTGCCAGCAGGCCCGGGACTATGGTCTACGAGCAGTACTTC CASRPGTMVYEQYF
once TRBJ1-3 TRBD1 TRBV5-4 TGTGCCACTAAGACCCGCGACAGGGGAGAAGGAAACACCATATATTTT CATKTRDRGEGNTIYF
. TRBJ1-6 . TRBV15 TGTGCCACCAGCCCCCCGCGGGGGAATTCACCCCTCCACTTT CATSPPRGNSPLHF
few TRBJ1-1 . TRBV12-3/TRBV12-4 TGTGCCAGCATGTCAGGGCTTTTCACTGAAGCTTTCTTT CASMSGLFTEAFF
. TRBJ2-2 . TRBV5-6 TGTGCCAGCGAGGGACTTTCCACCGGGGAGCTGTTTTTT CASEGLSTGELFF